A selection of T cell receptor beta chains follows, all from one sample in a study of T cell changes during pregnancy in multiple sclerosis. TCRdb keeps only in-frame clones here, not all; method: immunoSEQ multiplex PCR. Of 40,000 to 50,000 clones in the sample, 85% to 95% were seen once. The material sequenced was CD4+ T cells from peripheral blood mononuclear cells, taken in the third trimester of pregnancy. Receptors originate from a female donor with multiple sclerosis, enrolled in a pregnancy study. The CDR3 runs from the conserved cysteine through the conserved F or W. A D gene is named only where the DNA matches it firmly. Rows may omit the clone size; those that give it use once, few, many or a size class.

j_call: TRBJ2-7
v_call: TRBV5-5
cdr3_length: 13
clone_size: NA
d_call: NA
cdr3_aa: CASSLRETSEQYF
cdr3_nt: TGTGCCAGCAGCTTGCGGGAGACGAGCGAGCAGTACTTC

j_call: TRBJ2-2
v_call: TRBV27
cdr3_length: 14
clone_size: NA
d_call: NA
cdr3_aa: CASGDDRFTGELFF
cdr3_nt: TGTGCCAGCGGCGACGACAGATTCACCGGGGAGCTGTTTTTT

j_call: TRBJ1-4
v_call: TRBV6-1
cdr3_length: 14
clone_size: NA
d_call: TRBD1
cdr3_aa: CASSGTGVAEKLFF
cdr3_nt: TGTGCCAGCAGTGGGACAGGGGTGGCTGAAAAACTGTTTTTT

j_call: TRBJ2-2
v_call: TRBV7-8
cdr3_length: 15
clone_size: NA
d_call: NA
cdr3_aa: CASSLVREQSGELFF
cdr3_nt: TGTGCCAGCAGCTTAGTACGGGAGCAATCCGGGGAGCTGTTTTTT

j_call: TRBJ2-2
v_call: TRBV19
cdr3_length: 15
clone_size: NA
d_call: NA
cdr3_aa: CASCRRGANTGELFF
cdr3_nt: TGTGCCAGTTGTCGCAGGGGGGCGAACACCGGGGAGCTGTTTTTT

j_call: TRBJ2-7
v_call: TRBV9
cdr3_length: 14
clone_size: once
d_call: NA
cdr3_aa: CASSVASLSYEQYF
cdr3_nt: TGTGCCAGCAGCGTAGCCAGTTTATCCTACGAGCAGTACTTC

j_call: TRBJ2-2
v_call: TRBV19
cdr3_length: 14
clone_size: NA
d_call: NA
cdr3_aa: CASRDRLDTGELFF
cdr3_nt: TGTGCCAGTAGAGACAGGTTGGACACCGGGGAGCTGTTTTTT

j_call: TRBJ2-5
v_call: TRBV5-4
cdr3_length: 13
clone_size: NA
d_call: TRBD2
cdr3_aa: CASSFGTRETQYF
cdr3_nt: TGTGCCAGCAGCTTTGGGACTAGAGAGACCCAGTACTTC

j_call: TRBJ2-7
v_call: TRBV19
cdr3_length: 16
clone_size: NA
d_call: TRBD2
cdr3_aa: CASSISGLAEAYEQYF
cdr3_nt: TGTGCCAGTAGTATCTCCGGACTAGCAGAGGCCTACGAGCAGTACTTC

j_call: TRBJ2-3
v_call: TRBV11-2
cdr3_length: 13
clone_size: NA
d_call: NA
cdr3_aa: CASSDTHTDTQYF
cdr3_nt: TGTGCCAGCAGCGACACACACACAGATACGCAGTATTTT

j_call: TRBJ1-3
v_call: TRBV28
cdr3_length: 16
clone_size: NA
d_call: NA
cdr3_aa: CASTQPRGGLANTIYF
cdr3_nt: TGTGCCAGCACTCAGCCTCGCGGGGGTTTAGCAAACACCATATATTTT

j_call: TRBJ2-1
v_call: TRBV9
cdr3_length: 18
clone_size: NA
d_call: TRBD2
cdr3_aa: CASSPPETSGREYNEQFF
cdr3_nt: TGTGCCAGCAGCCCTCCGGAGACTAGCGGGAGGGAATACAATGAGCAGTTCTTC

j_call: TRBJ2-2
v_call: TRBV9
cdr3_length: 17
clone_size: once
d_call: NA
cdr3_aa: CASSPTGSGANTGELFF
cdr3_nt: TGTGCCAGCAGCCCGACGGGTTCAGGGGCGAACACCGGGGAGCTGTTTTTT

j_call: TRBJ2-5
v_call: TRBV7-9
cdr3_length: 15
clone_size: NA
d_call: TRBD1
cdr3_aa: CASSLRGQAQETQYF
cdr3_nt: TGTGCCAGCAGCTTACGGGGACAGGCCCAAGAGACCCAGTACTTC

j_call: TRBJ2-7
v_call: TRBV18
cdr3_length: 18
clone_size: NA
d_call: TRBD2
cdr3_aa: CASSPTQGLAPSSYEQYF
cdr3_nt: TGTGCCAGCTCACCGACCCAGGGACTAGCGCCTAGCTCCTACGAGCAGTACTTC

j_call: TRBJ2-4
v_call: TRBV15
cdr3_length: 15
clone_size: NA
d_call: NA
cdr3_aa: CATSRVAAAKNIQYF
cdr3_nt: TGTGCCACCAGCAGAGTAGCGGCAGCCAAAAACATTCAGTACTTC

j_call: TRBJ2-7
v_call: TRBV2
cdr3_length: 13
clone_size: NA
d_call: NA
cdr3_aa: CASTRLPEREQYF
cdr3_nt: TGTGCCAGCACGCGACTACCTGAGAGGGAGCAGTACTTC

j_call: TRBJ2-3
v_call: TRBV25-1
cdr3_length: 13
clone_size: NA
d_call: NA
cdr3_aa: CASSDPGPGTQYF
cdr3_nt: TGTGCCAGCAGTGATCCTGGCCCAGGTACGCAGTATTTT

j_call: TRBJ2-3
v_call: TRBV5-6
cdr3_length: 15
clone_size: NA
d_call: NA
cdr3_aa: CASSLGTLLTDTQYF
cdr3_nt: TGTGCCAGCAGCTTGGGGACACTACTTACAGATACGCAGTATTTT

j_call: TRBJ1-3
v_call: TRBV19
cdr3_length: 15
clone_size: NA
d_call: NA
cdr3_aa: CASSSTGLSGNTIYF
cdr3_nt: TGTGCCAGTAGTTCGACAGGTCTCTCTGGAAACACCATATATTTT

j_call: TRBJ2-3
v_call: TRBV11-2
cdr3_length: 16
clone_size: NA
d_call: TRBD1
cdr3_aa: CASSLDQGVGTDTQYF
cdr3_nt: TGTGCCAGCAGCTTAGACCAGGGGGTTGGCACAGATACGCAGTATTTT

j_call: TRBJ1-1
v_call: TRBV6-5
cdr3_length: 15
clone_size: NA
d_call: TRBD1
cdr3_aa: CASSYSWSGGTEAFF
cdr3_nt: TGTGCCAGCAGTTACTCGTGGTCAGGGGGGACTGAAGCTTTCTTT

j_call: TRBJ2-3
v_call: TRBV9
cdr3_length: 17
clone_size: NA
d_call: TRBD2
cdr3_aa: CASSVGFGGTSGDTQYF
cdr3_nt: TGTGCCAGCAGCGTAGGGTTCGGCGGGACTAGCGGAGATACGCAGTATTTT

j_call: TRBJ1-5
v_call: TRBV27
cdr3_length: 19
clone_size: NA
d_call: TRBD1
cdr3_aa: CASSRATGFQVGVSQPQHF
cdr3_nt: TGTGCCAGCAGTCGAGCGACAGGGTTTCAGGTAGGGGTAAGTCAGCCCCAGCATTTT

j_call: TRBJ2-7
v_call: TRBV14
cdr3_length: 14
clone_size: NA
d_call: TRBD2
cdr3_aa: CASSPGRYSYEQYF
cdr3_nt: TGTGCCAGCAGCCCCGGGAGGTATTCCTACGAGCAGTACTTC